The T cell receptor (beta chain) described here comes from a study of blood T cell repertoires in COVID-19. Overall study: COVID-19 samples from acute and convalescent phases originated in the United States, Italy and Spain.

With V trimmed by 4 bases and J by 3 bases, 6 bases remained unmatched. Per germline, CDR1 MNHEY and CDR2 SMNVEV (reference sequence). The CDR3 totals 15 residues. The count of this clone is one. This table comes from immunoSEQ multiplex PCR, and its TCRdb copy is limited to in-frame clones, with some not included. Among 160,000 or so clones, 85% to 90% were seen once, and the ten largest hold around 15%. This receptor was obtained from a woman between 40 and 55 years old with acute or convalescent COVID-19. This chain uses TRBV27 with TRBJ2-7; 10 nucleotides align to TRBD1. The sequencing input was peripheral blood. CDR3 nucleotides: TGTGCCAGCAGTTACGGACAGGGGGTTTACTACGAGCAGTACTTC. Protein: CASSYGQGVYYEQYF.